This record concerns one TCR beta chain sequence. Its target antigen remains unknown. The record has no base qualities; no much larger clone is one base away. Receptor libraries were prepared by the immunoSEQ multiplex PCR assay. Following the manufacturer's protocol, the hsTCRB Kit was used to amplify rearranged TCR beta chain sequences. An Illumina MiSeq was used to sequence the TCRB libraries. In the paper's pipeline: The proprietary platform of the kit vendor was used for demultiplexing, trimming and gene mapping. Not all clones reach the TCRdb copy of this immuneACCESS table, which keeps in-frame sequences only. Checked studies attribute under half of the gap to unresolved V genes and leave the rest unexplained. Clonal size and the V and J genes are those of that table, whereas D and trimming came from the DNA. Present in this sample are about 10,000 clones, 81% of which were seen just once. About a sixth of the sample is held by the ten biggest clonotypes.

This sample is drawn from a study of a mutant IDH1 vaccine in newly diagnosed glioma (dated by TCRdb to the early 2020s). Describing the broader study: Vaccination began 4-6 weeks after radiotherapy alone, or alongside temozolomide cycles in the chemotherapy-containing groups. For exploratory analyses, longitudinal TCRB deep sequencing was carried out in roughly 25 treated patients wherever samples were available. Before enrollment, patients had received standard therapy of radiotherapy alone, temozolomide alone, or radiochemotherapy with temozolomide; most received the combination. Peripheral blood samples were drawn at six visits, namely V03 (baseline), V05, V07, V10, V12 and V13. Visit V12 was the week-35 safety follow-up and visit V13 was the week-47 end of study. Of the 32 patients who were treated, about 60% were male and about 40% were female, and the mean age was around 40 years. Summary of the overall study and its limitations: According to the authors, sample limitations meant that analyses of patient blood samples could not be reproduced. PBMC samples for TCRB deep sequencing were selected based on availability. Changes in the top peripheral T cell clonotypes picked up by TCRB sequencing did not appear to be linked to pseudoprogression. Across multiple MHC alleles, vaccine-induced immune responses were seen in 90% to 95% of patients.

The sample's time point label, in plain terms: week 47, end of study. A 20-mer mutant IDH1 peptide at 300 micrograms in Montanide made up each vaccine dose, which was injected subcutaneously together with topical imiquimod. Patients were given eight vaccinations, in weeks 1, 3, 5, 7, 11, 15, 19 and 23, which matched visits V03 through V10. The donors had newly diagnosed IDH1-mutant astrocytomas of WHO grade 3 or 4 that showed loss of nuclear ATRX. The samples were drawn from NOA16, a multicentre, single-arm, open-label phase I trial in Germany that tested a mutant IDH1 peptide vaccine in humans for the first time. Genomic DNA for TCRB sequencing was extracted from EDTA blood using the DNeasy Blood and Tissue Kit. The clonotype was recovered from a man aged 30 to 45 with glioma. Sequencing used PBMCs, obtained from a glioma patient whose treatment included an IDH1 peptide vaccine.

The bases read TGTGCCAGCCGAGACCTATACAATGAGCAGTTCTTC. This translates into CASRDLYNEQFF. Recombination connected TRBV2 to TRBJ2-1; too little of a D gene remains to name it. Reading from cysteine to phenylalanine, the CDR3 counts 12 amino acids. Solely the CDR3 DNA is kept, with 36 bases framed from the first base. V is cut by 8 bases and J by 4 bases, and the space between the germline ends is 9 bases. According to the germline V gene, CDR1 reads SNHLY and CDR2 reads FYNNEI.